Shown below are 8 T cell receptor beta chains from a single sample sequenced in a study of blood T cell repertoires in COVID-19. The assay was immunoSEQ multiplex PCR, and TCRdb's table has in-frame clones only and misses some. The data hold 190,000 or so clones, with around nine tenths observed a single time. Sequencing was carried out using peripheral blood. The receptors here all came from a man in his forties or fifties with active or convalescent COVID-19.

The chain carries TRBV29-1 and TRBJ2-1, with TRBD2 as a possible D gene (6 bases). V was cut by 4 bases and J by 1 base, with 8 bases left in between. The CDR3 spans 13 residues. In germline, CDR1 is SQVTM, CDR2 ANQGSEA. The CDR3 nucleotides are TGCAGCGTTGGGGGGGTGTCCTACAATGAGCAGTTCTTC. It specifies CSVGGVSYNEQFF.

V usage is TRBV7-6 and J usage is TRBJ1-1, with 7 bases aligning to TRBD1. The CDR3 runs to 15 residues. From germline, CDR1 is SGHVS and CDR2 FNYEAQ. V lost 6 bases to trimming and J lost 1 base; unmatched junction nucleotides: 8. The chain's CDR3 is CASREIDRANTEAFF. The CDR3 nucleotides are TGTGCCAGCAGAGAGATCGACAGGGCGAACACTGAAGCTTTCTTT.

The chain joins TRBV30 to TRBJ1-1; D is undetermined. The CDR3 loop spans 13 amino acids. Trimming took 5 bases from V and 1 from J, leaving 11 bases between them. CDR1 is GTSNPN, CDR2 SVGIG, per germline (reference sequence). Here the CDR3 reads CAWATHSNTEAFF. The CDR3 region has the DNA TGTGCCTGGGCCACCCACTCGAACACTGAAGCTTTCTTT.

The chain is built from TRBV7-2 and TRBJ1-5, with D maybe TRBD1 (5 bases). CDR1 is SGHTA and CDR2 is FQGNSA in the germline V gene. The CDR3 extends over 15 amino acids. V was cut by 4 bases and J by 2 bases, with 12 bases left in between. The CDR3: CASSSQGSGNQPQHF. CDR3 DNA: TGTGCCAGCAGCTCTCAGGGTTCCGGCAATCAGCCCCAGCATTTT.

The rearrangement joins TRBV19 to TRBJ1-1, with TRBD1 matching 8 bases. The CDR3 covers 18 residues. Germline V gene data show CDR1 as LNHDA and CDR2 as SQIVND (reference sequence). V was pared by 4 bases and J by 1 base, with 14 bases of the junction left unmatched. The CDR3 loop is CASSRARTGTSKNTEAFF. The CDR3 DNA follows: TGTGCCAGTAGTAGGGCGAGGACAGGGACATCGAAGAACACTGAAGCTTTCTTT.

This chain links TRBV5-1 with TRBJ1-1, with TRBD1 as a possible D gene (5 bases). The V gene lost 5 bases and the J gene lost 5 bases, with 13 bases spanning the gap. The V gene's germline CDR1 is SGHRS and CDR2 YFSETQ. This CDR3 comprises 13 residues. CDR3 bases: TGCGCCAGCAGAATAGGGGAGGGGACTGAAGCTTTCTTT. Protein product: CASRIGEGTEAFF. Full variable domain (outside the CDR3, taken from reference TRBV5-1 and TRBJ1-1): KAGVTQTPRYLIKTRGQQVTLSCSPISGHRSVSWYQQTPGQGLQFLFEYFSETQRNKGNFPGRFSGRQFSNSRSEMNVSTLELGDSALYLCASRIGEGTEAFFGQGTRLTVV.

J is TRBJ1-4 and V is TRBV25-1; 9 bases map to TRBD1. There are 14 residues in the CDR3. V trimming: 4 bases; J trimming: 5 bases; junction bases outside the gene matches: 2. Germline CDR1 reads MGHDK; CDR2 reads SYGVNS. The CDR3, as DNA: TGTGCCAGCAGTGGGGACAGGGCCAATGAAAAACTGTTTTTT. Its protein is CASSGDRANEKLFF.

CDR3 residues: CASSLTGTGKSDGYTF. The CDR3 coding sequence is TGTGCCAGCAGCTTAACCGGGACAGGGAAGTCGGATGGCTACACCTTC. The rearrangement links TRBV5-8 to TRBJ1-2, with 9 bases lining up with TRBD1. Germline assignment: CDR1 SGHTS and CDR2 YDEGEE. V shed 2 bases and J 6 bases; nucleotides not matched to a gene: 11. The CDR3 covers 16 residues.